A selection of T cell receptor beta chains follows, all from one sample in a study of T cells in localized non-small cell lung cancer. The protocol was immunoSEQ multiplex PCR, while the TCRdb copy is restricted to in-frame clones and leaves out a portion. Of fewer than 35,000 clones in the sample, roughly nine tenths were seen once. Sequenced here: peripheral blood, sampled before any cancer treatment. Receptor source: a female donor at least 60 years old with stage I lung adenocarcinoma. CDR3s include the opening cysteine and the closing phenylalanine or tryptophan. A D gene is named only where the DNA matches it firmly. Clone size is given for some rows only: seen once, a few or many times, or a class if the clone is expanded.

>TRBV29-1|TRBJ2-1|NA|TRBD2
CSVEDLGAGGYNEQFF
TGCAGCGTTGAGGATCTAGGGGCGGGAGGGTACAATGAGCAGTTCTTC
>TRBV29-1|TRBJ1-4|NA|NA
CSVAPGPEKLFF
TGCAGCGTCGCGCCAGGGCCCGAAAAACTGTTTTTT
>TRBV7-3|TRBJ2-7|NA|NA
CASSSKIPDTGIHYEQYF
TGTGCCAGCAGCTCAAAGATTCCGGACACCGGAATTCACTACGAGCAGTACTTC
>TRBV5-4|TRBJ2-3|few|NA
CASSREPTDTQYF
TGTGCCAGCAGCCGGGAGCCCACAGATACGCAGTATTTT
>TRBV5-6|TRBJ2-3|NA|NA
CASSLREADTQYF
TGTGCCAGCAGCTTGAGGGAGGCAGATACGCAGTATTTT
>TRBV7-2|TRBJ2-3|NA|NA
CASSYLGPTDTQYF
TGTGCCAGCAGCTACCTCGGGCCGACAGATACGCAGTATTTT
>TRBV5-1|TRBJ1-1|NA|NA
CASSFNSNTEAFF
TGCGCCAGCAGCTTCAACAGCAACACTGAAGCTTTCTTT
>TRBV25-1|TRBJ2-1|NA|TRBD1
CASSALGTGAHNEQFF
TGTGCCAGCAGTGCCCTCGGGACAGGAGCGCACAATGAGCAGTTCTTC
>TRBV28|TRBJ2-7|once|NA
CASILKPDGGEQYF
TGTGCCAGCATTCTTAAGCCGGACGGGGGCGAGCAGTACTTC
>TRBV29-1|TRBJ2-7|NA|TRBD1
CSVGQGAREQYF
TGCAGCGTTGGACAGGGGGCACGCGAGCAGTACTTC
>TRBV18|TRBJ2-7|NA|TRBD1
CASSPRAGGYYEQYF
TGTGCCAGCTCACCACGGGCAGGGGGATACTACGAGCAGTACTTC
>TRBV5-1|TRBJ2-3|NA|NA
CASSLAQGAQDTQYF
TGCGCCAGCAGCTTGGCCCAGGGAGCCCAAGATACGCAGTATTTT
>TRBV2|TRBJ1-1|NA|NA
CASREFTEAFF
TGTGCCAGCAGAGAGTTCACTGAAGCTTTCTTT
>TRBV4-3|TRBJ2-5|NA|NA
CASSQDTRSQYF
TGCGCCAGCAGCCAAGATACCAGGTCCCAGTACTTC
>TRBV5-6|TRBJ2-3|NA|TRBD2
CASSLREDSTDTQYF
TGTGCCAGCAGCTTACGGGAGGATAGCACAGATACGCAGTATTTT
>TRBV25-1|TRBJ1-1|NA|NA
CASSEMGTLNTEAFF
TGTGCCAGCAGTGAAATGGGTACACTGAACACTGAAGCTTTCTTT
>TRBV15|TRBJ2-4|NA|NA
CATSRGGASGKNIQYF
TGTGCCACCAGCAGAGGGGGGGCCTCGGGCAAAAACATTCAGTACTTC
>TRBV9|TRBJ2-3|NA|TRBD2
CASSKTAGGYSTDTQYF
TGTGCCAGCAGCAAAACCGCGGGGGGCTACAGCACAGATACGCAGTATTTT